These 15 T cell receptor beta chains share one sample of origin, sequenced in a study of tissue T cells after allogeneic stem cell transplantation (dated by TCRdb to the early 2020s). Explained via the paper, the time point label denotes: mouse harvest day 14 after allogeneic transplant. Mouse grafts combined 10^7 T-cell-depleted bone marrow cells with 10^6 splenic CD5+ T cells, given via tail vein injection. The library was built by means of the immunoSEQ multiplex PCR assay. TCRdb limited this immuneACCESS table to in-frame rearrangements with V and J called. A share of clones is missing; checked studies link under half to unresolved V genes, and the rest is unexplained. Counted in this sample were some 470 clones; around 45% of them appeared once. The top ten clonotypes cover less than 25% of the sample. The sample consisted of blood. The receptors shown here come from a female BALB/c mouse given C57BL/6 T cells with graft-versus-host disease after an allogeneic hematopoietic cell transplant.

As to this clone: Germline and genes: mouse. CDR3 residues: CASSQSGEGGAPETLYF. The covered CDR3 bases are TGTGCTAGCAGTCAATCGGGGGAGGGGGGGGCGCCGGAAACGCTGTAT. The chain combines TRBV21 with TRBJ2-3, with TRBD2 matching over 8 bases. The CDR3 end falls 1 residue outside the read, so it is completed with the germline J gene. TRBV21 is noted as an ORF with a role that remains uncertain. Trimming cost V 0 bases and J 6 bases; bases outside gene matches: 11. The CDR3 is 17 amino acids.

A remark on this clone: The gene symbols are mouse symbols. The CDR3 goes on 1 residue after the read ends, and that part is filled in from the germline J gene. This sequence joins TRBV19 and TRBJ1-3; D unclear. Germline V gene lookup returns CDR1 FNHDT and CDR2 SITEND (reference sequence). The CDR3 is made up of 13 amino acids. Trimming removed 2 bases from V and 3 bases from J, with 6 bases in between. The CDR3 DNA, read in part, is TGTGCCAGCAGTATGGCAGGTGGAAATACGCTCTAT. This codes for CASSMAGGNTLY. The whole CDR3 is CASSMAGGNTLYF.

This clone was counted between two and nine times. Each gene name is a mouse one. The read halts 1 residue ahead of the CDR3 end, with the missing end drawn from the germline J gene. The chain has TRBV13-1 and TRBJ1-6; weak D call: TRBD1 (5 bases). TRBJ1-6 is placed among ORFs of uncertain function. Trimming cost V 2 bases and J 7 bases, with 10 bases left between them. The germline V gene encodes CDR1 NSHNY and CDR2 SYGAGN. The CDR3 has 14 amino acids. The DNA read from the CDR3 is TGTGCCAGCAGTGACAGGGCGGAGAATTCGCCCCTCTAC. Translated: CASSDRAENSPLY. The entire CDR3 reads CASSDRAENSPLYF.

Only a few counts were recorded for this clone. Germline and genes: mouse. Read data end 1 residue before the CDR3 end; the end is taken from the germline J gene. The J gene is TRBJ1-5, the V gene TRBV14; a possible D gene is TRBD1 (6 bases). V shed 4 bases and J shed 3 bases, with 8 bases lying between them. CDR1 and CDR2 (germline): SGHDT, FRDEAV. This CDR3 is 13 amino acids long. CDR3 sequence: CASSLRGNQAPLF. CDR3 bases read: TGTGCCAGCAGTCTCAGGGGCAACCAGGCTCCGCTT. The variable domain in full, with the rest retrieved from reference TRBV14 and TRBJ1-5, is EAGVTQSPRYAVLQEGQAVSFWCDPISGHDTLYWYQQPRDQGPQLLVYFRDEAVIDNSQLPSDRFSAVRPKGTNSTLKIQSAKQGDTATYLCASSLRGNQAPLFGEGTRLSVL.

Details on this clone: Gene and germline names: mouse. The CDR3 is cut off 1 residue early in the read; its end comes from the germline J gene. V gene TRBV26 combines with J gene TRBJ2-3, with 7 bases identical to TRBD2. The CDR3 consists of 14 residues. With 6 bases clipped from V and 0 bases from J, the junction kept 3 bases outside the gene matches. Germline V CDR1 and CDR2: KGHPV, FQNQEV (reference sequence). The sequenced CDR3 bases are TGTGCCAGCAGCGGGACTGATAGTGCAGAAACGCTGTAT. Protein sequence: CASSGTDSAETLY. The whole CDR3 sequence is CASSGTDSAETLYF.

As for this clone: Here the gene names and germline are mouse. With the read ending 1 residue before the CDR3 end, the germline J gene is used to fill in that end. This chain uses TRBV5 with TRBJ2-5; 10 bases map to TRBD2. Trimming removed 0 bases from V and 0 bases from J; junction bases left unmatched: 6. The CDR3 runs 18 residues. Germline V lookup: CDR1 LGHNA, CDR2 YNLKQL (reference sequence). The CDR3 is CASSQDNWGGFNQDTQYF. The sequenced CDR3 bases are TGTGCCAGCAGCCAAGATAACTGGGGGGGATTTAACCAAGACACCCAGTAC.

For this clone: Gene labels here are mouse ones. The CDR3 is cut off 1 residue early in the read; its end comes from the germline J gene. The V and J genes are TRBV26 and TRBJ2-3; TRBD1 agrees at 8 bases. CDR1 and CDR2 (germline): KGHPV, FQNQEV (reference sequence). The length of the CDR3 is 15 residues. Unmatched junction bases numbered 6, after V lost 6 bases and J lost 1 base. The sequenced part of the CDR3 DNA is TGTGCCAGCAGCTCTAGACAGGGGCGTGCAGAAACGCTGTAT. This gives the protein CASSSRQGRAETLY. The whole CDR3 is CASSSRQGRAETLYF.

This clone was counted between two and nine times. Genes and germline come from the mouse. The missing CDR3 end, 1 residue past where the read stops, is filled in from the germline J gene. V gene TRBV13-2 combines with J gene TRBJ2-1, with a tentative D call TRBD2 (6 bases). The CDR3 runs to 13 residues. Trimming left V 2 bases short and J 4 bases short, with 7 bases between. Germline V CDR1 and CDR2: NNHNN, SYGAGS (reference sequence). The sequenced CDR3 bases are TGTGCCAGCGGTGAGCTGGGGTATGCTGAGCAGTTC. Amino acid sequence: CASGELGYAEQF. The whole CDR3 protein reads CASGELGYAEQFF.

This clone showed up just a few times. Germline and genes: mouse. The read ends 1 residue early relative to the CDR3; the germline J gene fills the gap. The chain joins TRBV13-2 to TRBJ2-7; tentatively, D is TRBD1 (7 bases). CDR1 and CDR2 (germline): NNHNN, SYGAGS (reference sequence). CDR3 length equals 12 residues. Trimming took 2 bases from V and 7 from J, leaving 10 bases between them. CDR3 DNA, as far as it was read: TGTGCCAGCGGTGAAAGGGGGCGCGAACAGTAC. Translated, it gives CASGERGREQY. The full CDR3 reads CASGERGREQYF.

This clone is a singleton in its sample. Gene and germline names: mouse. The missing CDR3 end, 1 residue past where the read stops, is filled in from the germline J gene. The V gene is TRBV26, the J gene TRBJ2-3, with a tentative D call TRBD1 (5 bases). Trimming took 7 bases from V and 1 from J, leaving 6 bases between them. The germline CDR1 and CDR2 sequences are KGHPV and FQNQEV (reference sequence). The CDR3 length is 12 residues. CDR3 sequence reads: CASTRGAETLYF. The DNA read from the CDR3 is TGTGCCAGCACCAGGGGTGCAGAAACGCTGTAT.

Comments on this clone: The genes and germline here are from mouse. The read gets to within 1 residue of the CDR3 end, and the germline J gene fills in the rest. This rearrangement joins TRBV13-3 to TRBJ2-3; TRBD1 aligns across 11 bases. V trimming: 4 bases; J trimming: 3 bases; junction bases outside the gene matches: 1. Germline V CDR1 and CDR2: NNHDY, SYVADS. The CDR3 length is 14 residues. CDR3 amino acids: CASSRDRGAETLYF. The DNA read from the CDR3 is TGTGCCAGCAGTAGGGACAGGGGGGCAGAAACGCTGTAT.

This clone was detected once. Gene names refer to mouse genes. The read gets to within 1 residue of the CDR3 end, and the germline J gene fills in the rest. The chain combines TRBV26 with TRBJ1-1, with D perhaps matching TRBD1 (5 bases). CDR3 length equals 11 residues. CDR1 is KGHPV, CDR2 FQNQEV, per germline (reference sequence). V lost 2 bases, J lost 11 bases, and 9 bases lay in between. Here the CDR3 reads CASSLGGDVFF. Partial CDR3 DNA: TGTGCCAGCAGTCTGGGGGGGGACGTCTTC.

A remark on this clone: The gene names here belong to mouse. The CDR3 end falls 1 residue outside the read, so it is completed with the germline J gene. This rearrangement joins TRBV16 to TRBJ2-1, with 7 nucleotides matching TRBD2. From germline, CDR1 is SGHSA and CDR2 FRNQAP. Trimming took 4 bases from V and 4 from J; bases not matched to a gene: 7. CDR3 length: 15 residues. CDR3 bases read: TGTGCAAGCAGCTCCCGCGGGGGGGGGTATGCTGAGCAGTTC. This translates into CASSSRGGGYAEQF. The full CDR3 protein is CASSSRGGGYAEQFF.

Comments on this clone: Each gene name is a mouse one. The read is 1 residue too short to cover the CDR3 end, so that end is filled in from the germline J gene. The chain combines TRBV2 with TRBJ2-1; D assignment may be TRBD1 or TRBD2 (7 bases each). The CDR3 is made up of 15 amino acids. The germline V and J ends were trimmed by 0 bases and 4 bases, with 10 bases remaining between them. Per germline, CDR1 LGHNA and CDR2 YSYQKL. The sequenced CDR3 bases are TGTGCCAGCAGCCAAGACAGGGGGGGGTATGCTGAGCAGTTC. It translates to CASSQDRGGYAEQF. The full CDR3 sequence reads CASSQDRGGYAEQFF.

This clone was observed a handful of times. Gene names refer to mouse genes. With the read ending 1 residue before the CDR3 end, the germline J gene is used to fill in that end. V and J are TRBV19 and TRBJ2-4; 9 bases are shared with TRBD2. This CDR3 is 14 amino acids long. Germline V gene data show CDR1 as FNHDT and CDR2 as SITEND (reference sequence). V lost 2 bases to trimming and J lost 7 bases; unmatched junction nucleotides: 5. CDR3 protein: CASSISWGGDTLYF. The sequenced part of the CDR3 DNA is TGTGCCAGCAGTATCAGCTGGGGGGGTGACACCTTGTAC.